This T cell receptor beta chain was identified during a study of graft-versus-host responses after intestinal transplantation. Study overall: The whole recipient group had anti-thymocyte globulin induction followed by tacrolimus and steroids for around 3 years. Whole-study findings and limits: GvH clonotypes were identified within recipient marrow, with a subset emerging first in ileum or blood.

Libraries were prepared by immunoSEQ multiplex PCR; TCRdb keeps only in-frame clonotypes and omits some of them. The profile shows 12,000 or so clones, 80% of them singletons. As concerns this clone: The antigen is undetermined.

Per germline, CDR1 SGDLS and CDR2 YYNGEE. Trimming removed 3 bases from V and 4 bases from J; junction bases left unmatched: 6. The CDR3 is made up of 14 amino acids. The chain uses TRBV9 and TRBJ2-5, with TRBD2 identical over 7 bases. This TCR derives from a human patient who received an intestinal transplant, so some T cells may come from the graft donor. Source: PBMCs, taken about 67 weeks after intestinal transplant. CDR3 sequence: CASSGPSGIETQYF. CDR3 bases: TGTGCCAGCAGCGGACCTAGCGGTATAGAGACCCAGTACTTC.